This T cell receptor beta chain was recorded in a study of blood T cell repertoires in COVID-19. Study-wide context: Collection of acute and convalescent COVID-19 samples took place in the United States, Italy and Spain.

The cohort comprised adults aged roughly 18 to 95 years residing in about two dozen US areas. As originally analysed: From reference gene primer amplification, estimates of nucleated cell counts were derived. Repertoires were generated with immunoSEQ multiplex PCR, while TCRdb's copy carries only in-frame clones and drops some. V, J and clone size reflect that table, while D and trimming were determined from the DNA. The sample carries about 200,000 clones, more than 70% recorded once. The specimen was PBMCs or T cells enriched from blood (not recorded which). This sequence was found in a man aged 35 to 55 with acute COVID-19.

The CDR3 region is CASSIGEEKLFF. CDR3 DNA: TGTGCCAGTAGTATAGGCGAGGAAAAACTGTTTTTT. The V call is TRBV19, the J call TRBJ1-4; D remains unclear. Trimming left V 1 base short and J 8 bases short, with 5 bases between. The CDR3 is made up of 12 amino acids. From germline, CDR1 is LNHDA and CDR2 SQIVND (reference sequence).